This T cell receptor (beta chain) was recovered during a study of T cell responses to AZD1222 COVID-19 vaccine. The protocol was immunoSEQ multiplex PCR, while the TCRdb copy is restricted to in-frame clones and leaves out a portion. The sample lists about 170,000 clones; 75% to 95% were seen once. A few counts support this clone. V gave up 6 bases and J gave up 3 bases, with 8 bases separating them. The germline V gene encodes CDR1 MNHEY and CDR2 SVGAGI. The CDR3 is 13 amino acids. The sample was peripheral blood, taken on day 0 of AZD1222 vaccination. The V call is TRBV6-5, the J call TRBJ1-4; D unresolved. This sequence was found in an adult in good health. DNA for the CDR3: TGTGCCAGCAGAGCCTTAGCTAATGAAAAACTGTTTTTT. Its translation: CASRALANEKLFF.